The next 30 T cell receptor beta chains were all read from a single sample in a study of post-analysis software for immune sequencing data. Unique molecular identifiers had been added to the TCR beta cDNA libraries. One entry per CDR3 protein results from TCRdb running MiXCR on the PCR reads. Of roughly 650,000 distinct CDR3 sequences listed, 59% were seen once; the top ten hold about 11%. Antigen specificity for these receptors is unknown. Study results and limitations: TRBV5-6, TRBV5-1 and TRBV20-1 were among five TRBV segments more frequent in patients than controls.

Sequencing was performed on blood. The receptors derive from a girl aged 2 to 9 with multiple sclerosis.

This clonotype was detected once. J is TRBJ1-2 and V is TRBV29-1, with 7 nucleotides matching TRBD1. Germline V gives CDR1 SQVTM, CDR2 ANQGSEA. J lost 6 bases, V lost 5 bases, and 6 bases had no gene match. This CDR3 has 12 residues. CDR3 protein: CSVYGTADGYTF. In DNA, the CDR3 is TGCAGCGTTTATGGGACAGCGGATGGCTACACCTTC.

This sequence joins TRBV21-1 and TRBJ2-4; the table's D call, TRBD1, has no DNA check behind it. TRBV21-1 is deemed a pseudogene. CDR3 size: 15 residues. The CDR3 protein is CASTKCWAGSYEQYF. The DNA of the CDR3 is TGTGCCAGCACCAAATGTTGGGCGGGGTCCTATGAGCAGTACTTC.

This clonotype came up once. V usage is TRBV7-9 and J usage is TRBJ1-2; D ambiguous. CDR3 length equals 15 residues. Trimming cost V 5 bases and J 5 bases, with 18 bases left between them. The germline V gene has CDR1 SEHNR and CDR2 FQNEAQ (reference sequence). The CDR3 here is CASSPVVPTLYGYTF. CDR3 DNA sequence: TGTGCCAGCAGCCCTGTCGTACCGACGCTTTATGGCTACACCTTC. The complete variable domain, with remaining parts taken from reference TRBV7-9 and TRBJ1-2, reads DTGVSQNPRHKITKRGQNVTFRCDPISEHNRLYWYRQTLGQGPEFLTYFQNEAQLEKSRLLSDRFSAERPKGSFSTLEIQRTEQGDSAMYLCASSPVVPTLYGYTFGSGTRLTVV.

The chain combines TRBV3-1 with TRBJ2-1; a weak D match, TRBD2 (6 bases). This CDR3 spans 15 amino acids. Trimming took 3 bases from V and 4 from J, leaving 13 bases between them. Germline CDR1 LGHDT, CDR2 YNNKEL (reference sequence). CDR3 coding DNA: TGTGCCAGCAGCCAGGGGGGAAGTACTTACAATGAGCAGTTCTTC. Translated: CASSQGGSTYNEQFF.

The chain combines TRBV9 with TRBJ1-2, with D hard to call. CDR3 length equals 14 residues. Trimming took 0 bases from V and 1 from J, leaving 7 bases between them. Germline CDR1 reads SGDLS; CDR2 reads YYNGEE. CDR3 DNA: TGTGCCAGCAGCGTAGGGCAGTTTAACTATGGCTACACCTTC. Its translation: CASSVGQFNYGYTF.

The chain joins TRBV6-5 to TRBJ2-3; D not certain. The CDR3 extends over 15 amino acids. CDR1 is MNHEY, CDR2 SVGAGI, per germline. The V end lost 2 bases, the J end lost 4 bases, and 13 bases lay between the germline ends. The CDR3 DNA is TGTGCCAGCAGTTACGAGAGCGCCTCCCCAGATACGCAGTATTTT. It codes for CASSYESASPDTQYF.

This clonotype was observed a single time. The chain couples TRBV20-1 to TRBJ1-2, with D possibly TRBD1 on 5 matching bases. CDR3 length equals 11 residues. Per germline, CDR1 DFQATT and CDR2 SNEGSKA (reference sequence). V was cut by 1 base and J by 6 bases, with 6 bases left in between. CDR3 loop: CSARGGHGYTF. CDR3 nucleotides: TGCAGTGCTAGAGGGGGCCATGGCTACACCTTC.

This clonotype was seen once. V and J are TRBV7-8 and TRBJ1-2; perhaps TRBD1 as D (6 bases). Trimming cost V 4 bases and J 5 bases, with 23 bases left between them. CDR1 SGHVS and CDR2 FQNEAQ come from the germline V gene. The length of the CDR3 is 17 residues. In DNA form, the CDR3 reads TGTGCCAGCAGCTCAGAGGGGGGGGTCACCGGTGTGTATGGCTACACCTTC. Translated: CASSSEGGVTGVYGYTF.

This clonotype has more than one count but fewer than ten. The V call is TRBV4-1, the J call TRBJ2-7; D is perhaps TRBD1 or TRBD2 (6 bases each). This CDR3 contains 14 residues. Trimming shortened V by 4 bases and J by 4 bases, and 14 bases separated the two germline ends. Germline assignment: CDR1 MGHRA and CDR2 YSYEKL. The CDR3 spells CASSPGGTAYEQYF. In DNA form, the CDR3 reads TGCGCCAGCAGCCCCGGGGGCACAGCGTACGAGCAGTACTTC.

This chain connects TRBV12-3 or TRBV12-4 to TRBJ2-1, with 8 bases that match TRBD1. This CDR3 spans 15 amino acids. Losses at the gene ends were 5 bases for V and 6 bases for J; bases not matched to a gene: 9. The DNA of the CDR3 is TGTGCCAGCAGTCAGGACACAGGGGGGCCCAATGAGCAGTTCTTC. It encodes CASSQDTGGPNEQFF.

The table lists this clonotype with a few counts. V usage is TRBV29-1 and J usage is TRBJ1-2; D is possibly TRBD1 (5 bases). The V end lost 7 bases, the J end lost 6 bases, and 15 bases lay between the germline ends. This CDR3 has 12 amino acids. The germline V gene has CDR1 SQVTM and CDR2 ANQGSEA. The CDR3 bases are TGCAGCGGGGACCGTCCCAAAGATGGCTACACCTTC. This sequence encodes CSGDRPKDGYTF.

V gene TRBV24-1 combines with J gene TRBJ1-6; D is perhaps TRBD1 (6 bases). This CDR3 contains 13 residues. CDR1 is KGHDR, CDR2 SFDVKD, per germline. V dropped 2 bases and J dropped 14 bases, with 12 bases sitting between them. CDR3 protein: CATSDSLQGTLHF. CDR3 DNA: TGTGCCACCAGTGATTCTCTCCAGGGGACCCTCCACTTT.

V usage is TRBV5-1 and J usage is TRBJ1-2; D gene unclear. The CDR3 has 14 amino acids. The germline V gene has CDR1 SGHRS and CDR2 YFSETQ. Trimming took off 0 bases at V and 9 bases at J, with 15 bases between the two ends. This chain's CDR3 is CASSLVRRQHSYTF. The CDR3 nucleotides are TGCGCCAGCAGCTTGGTTCGTAGGCAGCATAGCTACACCTTC. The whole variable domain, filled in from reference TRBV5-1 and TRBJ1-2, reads KAGVTQTPRYLIKTRGQQVTLSCSPISGHRSVSWYQQTPGQGLQFLFEYFSETQRNKGNFPGRFSGRQFSNSRSEMNVSTLELGDSALYLCASSLVRRQHSYTFGSGTRLTVV.

The CDR3 here is CASSFGTSGKSYNEQFF. CDR3 nucleotides: TGTGCCAGCAGTTTTGGGACTAGCGGGAAATCCTACAATGAGCAGTTCTTC. The chain couples TRBV12-3 or TRBV12-4 to TRBJ2-1, with TRBD2 matching over 13 bases. Trimming removed 3 bases from V and 1 base from J; junction bases left unmatched: 3. There are 17 residues in the CDR3.

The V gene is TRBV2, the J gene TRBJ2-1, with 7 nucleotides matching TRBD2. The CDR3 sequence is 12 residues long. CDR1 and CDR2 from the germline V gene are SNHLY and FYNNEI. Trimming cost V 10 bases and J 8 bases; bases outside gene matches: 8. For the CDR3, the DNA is TGTGCCACCTCAAGACTAGCCGATGAGCAGTTCTTC. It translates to CATSRLADEQFF.

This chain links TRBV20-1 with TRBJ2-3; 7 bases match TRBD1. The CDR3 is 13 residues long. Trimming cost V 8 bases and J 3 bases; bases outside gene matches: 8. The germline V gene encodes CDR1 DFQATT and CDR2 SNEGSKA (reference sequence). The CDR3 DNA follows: TGCAGTTTTTTCTACAGGGGAACAGATACGCAGTATTTT. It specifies CSFFYRGTDTQYF.

The CDR3 loop reads CASSSMTGFYNEQFF. The CDR3 bases are TGTGCCAGCAGCTCGATGACAGGATTCTACAATGAGCAGTTCTTC. V gene TRBV7-9 combines with J gene TRBJ2-1; D is perhaps TRBD1 (6 bases). The CDR3 is 15 residues long. CDR1 SEHNR and CDR2 FQNEAQ come from the germline V gene (reference sequence). Trimming took 4 bases from V and 3 from J, leaving 13 bases between them.

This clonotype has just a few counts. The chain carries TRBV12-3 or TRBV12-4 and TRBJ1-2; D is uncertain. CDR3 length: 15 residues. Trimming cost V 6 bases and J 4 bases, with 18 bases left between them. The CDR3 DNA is TGTGCCAGCAGAAGTGGTGCCGGACTCACCTATGGCTACACCTTC. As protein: CASRSGAGLTYGYTF.

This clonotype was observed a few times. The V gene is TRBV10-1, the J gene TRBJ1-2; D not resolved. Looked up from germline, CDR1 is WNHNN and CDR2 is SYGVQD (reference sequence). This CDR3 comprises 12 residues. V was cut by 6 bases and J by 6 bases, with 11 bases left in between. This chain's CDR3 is CASRGMWDGYTF. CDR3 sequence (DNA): TGCGCCAGCAGGGGAATGTGGGATGGCTACACCTTC.

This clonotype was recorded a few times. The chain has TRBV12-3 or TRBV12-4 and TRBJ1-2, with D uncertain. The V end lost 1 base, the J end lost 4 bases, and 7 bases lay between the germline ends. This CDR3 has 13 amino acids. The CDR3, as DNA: TGTGCCAGCAGTTTAGACAGCATCTATGGCTACACCTTC. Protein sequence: CASSLDSIYGYTF.

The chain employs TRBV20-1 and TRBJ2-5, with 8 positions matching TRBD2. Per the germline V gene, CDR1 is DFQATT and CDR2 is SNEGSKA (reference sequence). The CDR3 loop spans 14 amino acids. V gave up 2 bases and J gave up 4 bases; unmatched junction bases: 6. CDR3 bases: TGCAGTGCTAGAAACCGACTAGCGCTAGAGACCCAGTACTTC. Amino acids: CSARNRLALETQYF.

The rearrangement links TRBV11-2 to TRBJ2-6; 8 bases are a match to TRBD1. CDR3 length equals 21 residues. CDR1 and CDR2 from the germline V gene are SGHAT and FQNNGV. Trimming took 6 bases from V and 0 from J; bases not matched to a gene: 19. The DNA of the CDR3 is TGTGCCAGCAGACGCGGTGCGGGTGTGTGGGACAGGTCCTCTGGGGCCAACGTCCTGACTTTC. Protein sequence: CASRRGAGVWDRSSGANVLTF.

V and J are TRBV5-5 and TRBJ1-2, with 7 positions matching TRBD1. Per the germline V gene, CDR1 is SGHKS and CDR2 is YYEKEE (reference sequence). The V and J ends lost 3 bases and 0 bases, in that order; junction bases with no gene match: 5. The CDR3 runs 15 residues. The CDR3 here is CASSWRGTANYGYTF. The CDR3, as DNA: TGTGCCAGCAGCTGGAGAGGGACAGCTAACTATGGCTACACCTTC.

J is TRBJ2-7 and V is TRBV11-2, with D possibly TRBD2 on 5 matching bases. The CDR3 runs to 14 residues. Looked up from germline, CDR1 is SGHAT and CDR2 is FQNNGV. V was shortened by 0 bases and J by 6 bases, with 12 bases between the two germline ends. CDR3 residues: CASSLDPSSPEQYF. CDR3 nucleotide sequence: TGTGCCAGCAGCTTAGACCCTAGCTCCCCCGAGCAGTACTTC. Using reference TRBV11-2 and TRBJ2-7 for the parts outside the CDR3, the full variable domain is EAGVAQSPRYKIIEKRQSVAFWCNPISGHATLYWYQQILGQGPKLLIQFQNNGVVDDSQLPKDRFSAERLKGVDSTLKIQPAKLEDSAVYLCASSLDPSSPEQYFGPGTRLTVT.

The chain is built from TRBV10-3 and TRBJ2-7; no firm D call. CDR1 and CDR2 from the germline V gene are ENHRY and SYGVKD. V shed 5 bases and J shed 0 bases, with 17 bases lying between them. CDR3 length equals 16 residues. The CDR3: CAISSGQISSSYEQYF. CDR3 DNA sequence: TGTGCCATCAGTTCCGGGCAGATATCTAGCTCCTACGAGCAGTACTTC.

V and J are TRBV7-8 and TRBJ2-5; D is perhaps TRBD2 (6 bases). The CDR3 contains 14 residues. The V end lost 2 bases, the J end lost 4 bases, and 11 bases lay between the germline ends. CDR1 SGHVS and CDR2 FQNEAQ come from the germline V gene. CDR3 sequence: CASSLRGILETQYF. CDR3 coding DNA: TGTGCCAGCAGCTTACGGGGGATATTAGAGACCCAGTACTTC.

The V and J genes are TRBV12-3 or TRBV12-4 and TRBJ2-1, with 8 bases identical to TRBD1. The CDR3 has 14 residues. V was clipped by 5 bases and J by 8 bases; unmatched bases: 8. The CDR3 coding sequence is TGTGCCAGCAGTCTAGGAGAGGGACAGGATGAGCAGTTCTTC. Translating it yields CASSLGEGQDEQFF.

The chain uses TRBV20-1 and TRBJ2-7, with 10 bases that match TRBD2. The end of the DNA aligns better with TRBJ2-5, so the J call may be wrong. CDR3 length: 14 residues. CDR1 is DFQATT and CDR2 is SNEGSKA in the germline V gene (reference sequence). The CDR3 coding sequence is TGCAGTGCATCCCTTAGCGGGGGGACGGAGACCCAGTACTTC. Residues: CSASLSGGTETQYF.

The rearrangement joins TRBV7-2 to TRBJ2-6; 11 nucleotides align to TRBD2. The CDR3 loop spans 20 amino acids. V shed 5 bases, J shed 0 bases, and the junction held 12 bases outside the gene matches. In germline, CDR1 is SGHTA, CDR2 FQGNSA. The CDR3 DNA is TGTGCCAGCAGCCTAGGGCTGGGACTAGCGGATCTCTCTGGGGCCAACGTCCTGACTTTC. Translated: CASSLGLGLADLSGANVLTF.

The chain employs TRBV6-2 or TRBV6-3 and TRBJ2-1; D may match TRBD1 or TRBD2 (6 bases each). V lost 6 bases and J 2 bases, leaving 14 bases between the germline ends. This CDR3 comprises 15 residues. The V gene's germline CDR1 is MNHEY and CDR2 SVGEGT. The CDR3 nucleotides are TGTGCCAGCAGCCGAGTGGGGGGCCCCTACAATGAGCAGTTCTTC. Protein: CASSRVGGPYNEQFF.